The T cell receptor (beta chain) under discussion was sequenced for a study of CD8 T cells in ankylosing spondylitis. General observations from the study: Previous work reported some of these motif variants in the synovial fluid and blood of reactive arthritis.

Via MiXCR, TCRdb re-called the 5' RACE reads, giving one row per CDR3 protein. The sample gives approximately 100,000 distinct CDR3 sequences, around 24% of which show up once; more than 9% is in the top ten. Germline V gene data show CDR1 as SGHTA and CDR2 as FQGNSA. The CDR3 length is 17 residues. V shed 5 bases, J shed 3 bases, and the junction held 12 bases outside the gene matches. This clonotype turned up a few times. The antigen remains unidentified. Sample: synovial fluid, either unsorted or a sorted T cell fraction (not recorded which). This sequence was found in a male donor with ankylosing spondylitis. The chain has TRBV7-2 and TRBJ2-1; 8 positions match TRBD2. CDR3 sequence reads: CASSPRAGEGVYNEQFF. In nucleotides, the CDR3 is TGTGCCAGCAGCCCTCGAGCGGGAGAAGGGGTCTACAATGAGCAGTTCTTC.